This TCR beta chain was profiled in a study of blood T cell repertoires in COVID-19. Assay used: immunoSEQ multiplex PCR; TCRdb lists only in-frame clones, some missing. The sample lists some 230,000 clones, approximately 85% occurring once. Germline V CDR1 and CDR2: SGHNT, YYREEE (reference sequence). V dropped 4 bases and J dropped 4; count of bases not matched to a gene: 6. CDR3 size: 15 residues. The chain carries TRBV5-4 and TRBJ1-2; TRBD1 agrees at 11 bases. The sequence derives from a middle-aged man who had recovered from COVID-19. The specimen sequenced was peripheral blood. In DNA form, the CDR3 reads TGTGCCAGCAGCCCAGCCGGGACAGGGGGCTATGGCTACACCTTC. This codes for CASSPAGTGGYGYTF.